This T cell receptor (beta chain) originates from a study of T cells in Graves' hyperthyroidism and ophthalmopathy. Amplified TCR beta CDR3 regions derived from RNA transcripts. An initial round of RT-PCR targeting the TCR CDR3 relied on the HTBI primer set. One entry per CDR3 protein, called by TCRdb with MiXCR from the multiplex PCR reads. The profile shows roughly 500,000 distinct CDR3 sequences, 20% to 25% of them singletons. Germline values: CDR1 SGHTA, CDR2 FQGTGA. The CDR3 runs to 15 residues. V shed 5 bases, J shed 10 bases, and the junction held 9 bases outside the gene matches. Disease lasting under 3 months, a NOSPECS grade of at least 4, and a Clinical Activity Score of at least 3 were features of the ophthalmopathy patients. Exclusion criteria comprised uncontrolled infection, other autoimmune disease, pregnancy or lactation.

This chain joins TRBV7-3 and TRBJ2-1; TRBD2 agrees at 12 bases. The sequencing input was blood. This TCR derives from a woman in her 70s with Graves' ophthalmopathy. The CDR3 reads CASSLTSGSLGEQFF. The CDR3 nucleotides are TGTGCCAGCAGCCTGACTAGCGGGAGTTTGGGGGAGCAGTTCTTC.